This T cell receptor beta chain derives from a study of spatial heterogeneity in lung cancer. Study context: The library had UMIs, and each TCR and UMI pair averaged more than ten raw reads. Study-level results: Compared with follow-up, resection was when ubiquitous expanded tumor TCRs appeared in blood more.

Time point noted: sample taken at primary tumor resection. Whole RNA was taken from tumor, nontumor lung or frozen PBMC; it was then sequenced unsorted. The donor group consisted of over 60 patients who had untreated, early-stage non-small cell lung cancer. TCR cDNA molecules were tagged individually, and each one carried a unique molecular identifier. A single record per CDR3 protein comes from TCRdb applying MiXCR to the 5' RACE reads. The sample records about 7,000 distinct CDR3 sequences, about 19% being singletons. This clonotype is medium-sized. No antigen is known for it. This TCR came from a female donor with early-stage non-small cell lung cancer. The material sequenced was PBMCs, taken at surgery.

In DNA, the CDR3 is TGCAGTGCTAGAGATCCGAACAGGGTTAATCAGCCCCAGCATTTT. Translation: CSARDPNRVNQPQHF. The V call is TRBV20-1, the J call TRBJ1-5, with D perhaps matching TRBD1 (6 bases). Per the germline V gene, CDR1 is DFQATT and CDR2 is SNEGSKA (reference sequence). The CDR3 has 15 residues. Trimming removed 0 bases at V and 4 bases at J, with 13 bases between.